This T cell receptor beta chain was captured by sequencing in a study of vaccination and CD4 T cells after COVID-19. A word on this clonotype: Antigen: not known.

With the Oncomine TCR Beta short-read assay, DNA from cultured CD4+ T cells was sequenced. A single record per CDR3 protein comes from TCRdb applying MiXCR to the PCR reads. The sample holds roughly 3,900 distinct CDR3 sequences; around 20% are singletons and the top ten take around 25%. Treatment: approximately 9-day PBMC culture with coronavirus spike peptide pools or control peptides (ViraFEST assay). There were positive PCR dates ranging from March to December 2020, all predating US Alpha, Beta and Delta variants. CDR3 size: 13 residues. Germline CDR1 LNHDA, CDR2 SQIVND (reference sequence). Trimming pared 8 bases from V and 8 bases from J, leaving 16 bases between.

The receptor was derived from a human donor who had recovered from COVID-19. The chain employs TRBV19 and TRBJ1-5, with D maybe TRBD1 (5 bases). The specimen was CD4+ T cells from blood, cultured in vitro. CDR3 region: CASGIVGDKPQHF. The CDR3 coding sequence is TGTGCCAGTGGGATTGTAGGGGATAAGCCCCAGCATTTT.